This TCR beta chain was observed in a study of blood T cell repertoires in COVID-19. Background on the study: Sites in the United States, Italy and Spain provided acute and convalescent COVID-19 samples. From T cells, B-cell-depleted T cells, or PBMCs came the material, which was cDNA or gDNA.

Germline CDR1 and CDR2: SGHVS and FQNEAQ. The J segment lost 2 bases and the V segment lost 10 bases, leaving 11 bases of the junction unmatched. This CDR3 comprises 17 residues. Original methodology: Amplification of reference gene primers provided the estimated nucleated cell counts. Repertoires were generated with immunoSEQ multiplex PCR, while TCRdb's copy carries only in-frame clones and drops some. Clonal size and the V and J genes are those of that table, whereas D and trimming came from the DNA. The sample gives about 120,000 clones, about 82% of which show up once; 16% is in the top ten. The gene calls are TRBV7-8 and TRBJ2-7; TRBD2 aligns across 16 bases. This clonotype was sampled from a man aged 60-69 years with active or convalescent COVID-19. Sample: peripheral blood. CDR3 nucleotides: TGTGCCACCGGACCGGGACTAGCGGGAGGGCCTCCCTACGAGCAGTACTTC. Encoded protein: CATGPGLAGGPPYEQYF.